Sequencing of this T cell receptor (beta chain) was carried out in a study of shared clonotypes between healthy human individuals. Naive CD8 cells lacked CD45RO and underwent positive selection for CCR7, leaving out terminally differentiated effector memory CD45RA+ cells. Every one of the donors was a Caucasian adult that lived in Nashville, Tennessee. Assay: immunoSEQ multiplex PCR; the TCRdb copy retains only in-frame clones and omits some. In the table there are about 2 million clones, about 95% of which are singletons. Findings and limits, study-wide: Generally, estimated richness proved larger in naive subsets than it did in memory subsets. Investigators expected sequencing depth to affect clonotype sharing among donors. Tissue TCR repertoires likely differ from these blood-only repertoires.

CDR1 is WSHSY and CDR2 is SAAADI in the germline V gene. This CDR3 has 12 residues. V dropped 8 bases and J dropped 3 bases, with 11 bases sitting between them. As concerns this clone: What it binds is not known.

The clonotype originates from a man younger than 35 in good health. The rearrangement joins TRBV10-2 to TRBJ2-7; D perhaps matches TRBD2 (6 bases). Specimen: naive CD8+ T cells sorted from blood. CDR3 nucleotides: TGCGCCAGCGGGTCTAGCGTCTACGAGCAGTACTTC. Translation: CASGSSVYEQYF.